This T cell receptor (beta chain) was obtained from a study of blood T cell repertoires in COVID-19. Study background: Samples taken during acute and convalescent COVID-19 were collected in the United States, Italy and Spain. In each case, the material was cDNA or gDNA derived from T cells, B-cell-depleted T cells, or PBMCs.

In the source study's methods: From reference gene primer amplification, estimates of nucleated cell counts were derived. Profiling relied on immunoSEQ multiplex PCR, and the TCRdb table lists in-frame clones only, not all of them. V, J and clone size were drawn from that table, and D and trimming were deduced from the DNA. This sample has just over 200,000 clones; 60% to 85% occur once, and the top ten carry less than 7%. V was pared by 0 bases and J by 7 bases, with 3 bases of the junction left unmatched. The CDR3 runs 15 residues. CDR1 and CDR2 (germline): MNHEY, SVGAGI. The material sequenced was peripheral blood. The clonotype originates from a woman in her 70s with acute or convalescent COVID-19. This sequence joins TRBV6-5 and TRBJ1-4; 9 bases line up with TRBD1. This chain's CDR3 is CASSYSTGGFEKLFF. The CDR3 DNA reads TGTGCCAGCAGTTACTCCACAGGGGGCTTTGAAAAACTGTTTTTT.